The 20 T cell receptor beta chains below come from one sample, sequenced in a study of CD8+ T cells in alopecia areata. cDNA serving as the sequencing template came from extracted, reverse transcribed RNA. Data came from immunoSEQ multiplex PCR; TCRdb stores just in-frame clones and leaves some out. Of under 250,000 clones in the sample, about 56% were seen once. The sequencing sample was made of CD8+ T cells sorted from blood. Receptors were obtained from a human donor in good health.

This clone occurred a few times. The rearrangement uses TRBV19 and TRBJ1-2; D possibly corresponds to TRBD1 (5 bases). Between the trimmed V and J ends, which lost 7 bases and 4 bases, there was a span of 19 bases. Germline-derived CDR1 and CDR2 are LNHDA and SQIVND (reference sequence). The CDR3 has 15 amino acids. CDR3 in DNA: TGTGCCAGTACCCCTGGGCAGGGAGGGAGCTATGGCTACACCTTC. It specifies CASTPGQGGSYGYTF.

The CDR3 protein is CASSEAGPTTF. Written as DNA, the CDR3 is TGTGCCAGCAGTGAAGCTGGACCGACAACCTTC. The chain has TRBV6-1 and TRBJ1-2; D is undetermined. The CDR3 runs to 11 residues. The germline gives CDR1 MNHNS, CDR2 SASEGT. V gave up 0 bases and J gave up 14 bases, with 10 bases separating them.

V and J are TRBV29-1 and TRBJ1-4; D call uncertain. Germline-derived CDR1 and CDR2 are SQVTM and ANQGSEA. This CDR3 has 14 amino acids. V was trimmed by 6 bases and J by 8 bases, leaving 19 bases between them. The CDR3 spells CSVSRALGDEKLFF. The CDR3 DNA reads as TGCAGCGTGAGCCGGGCCCTTGGAGACGAAAAACTGTTTTTT.

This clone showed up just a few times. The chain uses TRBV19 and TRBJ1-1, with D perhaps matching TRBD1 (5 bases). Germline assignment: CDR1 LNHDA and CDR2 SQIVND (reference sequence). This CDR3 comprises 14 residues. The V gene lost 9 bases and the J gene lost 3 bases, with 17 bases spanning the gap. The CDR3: CASSSGGGYTEAFF. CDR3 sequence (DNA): TGTGCCAGCTCATCCGGGGGGGGTTACACTGAAGCTTTCTTT.

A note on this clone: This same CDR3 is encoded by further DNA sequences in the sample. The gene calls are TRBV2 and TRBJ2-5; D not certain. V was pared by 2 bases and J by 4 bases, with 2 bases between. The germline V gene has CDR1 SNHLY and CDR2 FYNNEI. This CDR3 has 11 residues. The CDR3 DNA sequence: TGTGCCAGCAGTGAATTAGAGACCCAGTACTTC. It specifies CASSELETQYF.

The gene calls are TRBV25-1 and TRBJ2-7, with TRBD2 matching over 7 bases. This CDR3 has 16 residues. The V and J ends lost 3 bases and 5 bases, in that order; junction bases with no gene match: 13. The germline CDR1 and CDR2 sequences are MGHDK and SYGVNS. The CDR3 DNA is TGTGCCAGCAGTGACGGATTTCGACGGGGGGTCGACGAGCAGTACTTC. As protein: CASSDGFRRGVDEQYF.

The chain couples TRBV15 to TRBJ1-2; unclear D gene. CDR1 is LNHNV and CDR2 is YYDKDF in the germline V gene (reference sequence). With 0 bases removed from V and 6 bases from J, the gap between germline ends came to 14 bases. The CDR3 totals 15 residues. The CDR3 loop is CATSRDLGTYDGYTF. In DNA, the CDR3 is TGTGCCACCAGCAGAGATCTGGGAACGTATGATGGCTACACCTTC.

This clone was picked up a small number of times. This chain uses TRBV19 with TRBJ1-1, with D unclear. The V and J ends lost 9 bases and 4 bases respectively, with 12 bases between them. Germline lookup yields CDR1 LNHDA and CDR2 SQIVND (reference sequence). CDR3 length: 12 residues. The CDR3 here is CASDEGSTEAFF. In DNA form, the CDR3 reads TGTGCCAGCGATGAAGGTAGCACTGAAGCTTTCTTT.

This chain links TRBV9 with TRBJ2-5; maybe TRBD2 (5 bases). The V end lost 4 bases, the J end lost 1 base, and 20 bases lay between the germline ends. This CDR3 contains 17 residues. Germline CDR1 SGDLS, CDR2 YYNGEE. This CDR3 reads CASSHNPLERVQETQYF. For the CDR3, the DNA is TGTGCCAGCAGCCACAACCCACTAGAGCGCGTCCAAGAGACCCAGTACTTC.

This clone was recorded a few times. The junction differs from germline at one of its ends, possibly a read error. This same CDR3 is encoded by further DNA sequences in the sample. This chain's CDR3 is CASSQGSGGAHEQYF. CDR3 sequence (DNA): TGTGCCAGCAGCCAAGGTAGCGGGGGGGCCCACGAGCAGTACTTC. The rearrangement joins TRBV4-1 to TRBJ2-7; 11 nucleotides align to TRBD2. CDR1 is MGHRA, CDR2 YSYEKL, per germline. The CDR3 sequence is 15 residues long.

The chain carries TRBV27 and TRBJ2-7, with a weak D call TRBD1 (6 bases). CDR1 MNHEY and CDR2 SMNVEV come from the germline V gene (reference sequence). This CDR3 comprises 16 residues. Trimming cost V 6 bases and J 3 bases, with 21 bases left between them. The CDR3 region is CASRVTGLKSDYEQYF. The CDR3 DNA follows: TGTGCCAGCAGGGTGACAGGTTTAAAGTCGGACTACGAGCAGTACTTC.

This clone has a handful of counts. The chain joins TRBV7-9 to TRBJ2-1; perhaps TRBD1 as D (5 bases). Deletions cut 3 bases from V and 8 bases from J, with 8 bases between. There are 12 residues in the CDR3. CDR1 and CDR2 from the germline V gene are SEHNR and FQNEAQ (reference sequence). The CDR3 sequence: CASSLWGDEQFF. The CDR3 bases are TGTGCCAGCAGCTTGTGGGGCGATGAGCAGTTCTTC.

Here the CDR3 reads CASSFPTDSPTGGYTF. The CDR3 nucleotides read TGTGCCAGCAGCTTCCCGACGGATAGCCCAACAGGCGGCTACACCTTC. The J gene is TRBJ1-2, the V gene TRBV11-2; D is perhaps TRBD1 (5 bases). The CDR3 spans 16 residues. The V end lost 3 bases, the J end lost 8 bases, and 22 bases lay between the germline ends. From germline, CDR1 is SGHAT and CDR2 FQNNGV.

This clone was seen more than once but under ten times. This chain's CDR3 is CASSPRTGYEQYF. Written as DNA, the CDR3 is TGTGCCAGCAGCCCGCGGACAGGGTACGAGCAGTACTTC. The V call is TRBV4-2, the J call TRBJ2-7; 8 bases agree with TRBD1. Trimming took 4 bases from V and 4 from J; bases not matched to a gene: 3. This CDR3 has 13 residues. The germline gives CDR1 LGHNA, CDR2 YNFKEQ.

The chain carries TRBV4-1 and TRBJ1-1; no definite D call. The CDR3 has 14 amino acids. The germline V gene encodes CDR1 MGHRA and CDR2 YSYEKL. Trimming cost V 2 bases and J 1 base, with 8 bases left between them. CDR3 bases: TGCGCCAGCAGCCAAATGCGGGAGAACACTGAAGCTTTCTTT. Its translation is CASSQMRENTEAFF.

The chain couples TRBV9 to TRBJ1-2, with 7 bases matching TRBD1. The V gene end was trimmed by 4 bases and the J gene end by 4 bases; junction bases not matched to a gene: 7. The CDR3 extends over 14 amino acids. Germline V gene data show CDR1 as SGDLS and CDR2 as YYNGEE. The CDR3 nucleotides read TGTGCCAGCAGCAGTGGACAGGCTCCCTATGGCTACACCTTC. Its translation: CASSSGQAPYGYTF.

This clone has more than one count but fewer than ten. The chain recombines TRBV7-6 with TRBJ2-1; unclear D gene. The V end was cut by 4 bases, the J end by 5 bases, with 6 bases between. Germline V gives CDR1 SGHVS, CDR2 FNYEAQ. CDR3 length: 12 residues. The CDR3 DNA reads TGTGCCAGCAGCTATACTGACAATGAGCAGTTCTTC. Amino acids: CASSYTDNEQFF.

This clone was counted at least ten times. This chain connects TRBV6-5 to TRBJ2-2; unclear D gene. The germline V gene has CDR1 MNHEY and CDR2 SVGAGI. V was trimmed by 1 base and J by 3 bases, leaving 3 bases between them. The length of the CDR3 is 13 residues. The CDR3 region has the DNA TGTGCCAGCAGTTACTTATACACCGGGGAGCTGTTTTTT. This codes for CASSYLYTGELFF.

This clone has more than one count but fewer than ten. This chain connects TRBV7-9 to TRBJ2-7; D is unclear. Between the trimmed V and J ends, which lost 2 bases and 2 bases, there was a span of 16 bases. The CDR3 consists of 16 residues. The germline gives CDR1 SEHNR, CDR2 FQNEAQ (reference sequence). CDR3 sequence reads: CASSLSYGPLPYEQYF. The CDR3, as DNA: TGTGCCAGCAGCTTATCCTATGGGCCCCTACCCTACGAGCAGTACTTC.

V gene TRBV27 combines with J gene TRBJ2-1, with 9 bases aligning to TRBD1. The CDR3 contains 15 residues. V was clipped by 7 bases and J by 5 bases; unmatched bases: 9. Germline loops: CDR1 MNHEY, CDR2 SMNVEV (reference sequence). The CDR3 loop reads CASTLRQGVDNEQFF. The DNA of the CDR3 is TGTGCCAGCACCCTCCGACAGGGGGTGGACAATGAGCAGTTCTTC.